A single sample gave rise to the 17 T cell receptor beta chains below, sequenced in a study of OX40 agonist ivuxolimab in advanced cancers. This table comes from immunoSEQ multiplex PCR, and its TCRdb copy is limited to in-frame clones, with some not included. The sample shows nearly 85,000 clones, approximately 82% of them seen only once. Sequenced here: CD4+ or CD8+ T cells sorted from blood, sampled in a trial of the OX40 agonist ivuxolimab. The receptors shown here come from an adult with an advanced solid tumor such as melanoma, head and neck, liver or kidney cancer.

The chain recombines TRBV7-2 with TRBJ2-3; D gene unclear. This CDR3 is built from 11 residues. Trimming cost V 5 bases and J 2 bases, with 2 bases left between them. Per germline, CDR1 SGHTA and CDR2 FQGNSA. CDR3: CASSTTDTQYF. Here the CDR3 DNA reads TGTGCCAGCAGCACCACAGATACGCAGTATTTT. The whole variable domain, remainder taken from reference TRBV7-2 and TRBJ2-3, is GAGVSQSPSNKVTEKGKDVELRCDPISGHTALYWYRQSLGQGLEFLIYFQGNSAPDKSGLPSDRFSAERTGGSVSTLTIQRTQQEDSAVYLCASSTTDTQYFGPGTRLTVL.

The rearrangement uses TRBV6-1 and TRBJ1-1, with D perhaps matching TRBD1 (5 bases). V lost 3 bases, J lost 11 bases, and 16 bases lay in between. The CDR3 spans 13 residues. Germline-derived CDR1 and CDR2 are MNHNS and SASEGT. The CDR3 coding sequence is TGTGCCAGCAGTGAGCGGCAGGGCTTTGTGGCTTTCTTT. The encoded protein is CASSERQGFVAFF.

This chain links TRBV30 with TRBJ1-1; TRBD1 agrees at 7 bases. The V gene end was trimmed by 4 bases and the J gene end by 8 bases; junction bases not matched to a gene: 10. The V gene's germline CDR1 is GTSNPN and CDR2 SVGIG (reference sequence). This CDR3 has 13 residues. Written as DNA, the CDR3 is TGTGCCTGGACCAGGGGGACGATCGGGGAAGCTTTCTTT. Translation gives CAWTRGTIGEAFF.

The rearrangement joins TRBV18 to TRBJ2-5; TRBD1 or TRBD2 may be the D gene (6 bases each). Per the germline V gene, CDR1 is KGHSH and CDR2 is LQKENI. V lost 3 bases, J lost 3 bases, and 14 bases lay in between. The CDR3 has 15 residues. The CDR3 here is CASSPRGRVEETQYF. The CDR3 DNA sequence: TGTGCCAGCTCACCCCGGGGGCGCGTGGAAGAGACCCAGTACTTC. The variable domain in full, with the rest retrieved from reference TRBV18 and TRBJ2-5, is NAGVMQNPRHLVRRRGQEARLRCSPMKGHSHVYWYRQLPEEGLKFMVYLQKENIIDESGMPKERFSAEFPKEGPSILRIQQVVRGDSAAYFCASSPRGRVEETQYFGPGTRLLVL.

This clone was observed a handful of times. The chain has TRBV4-2 and TRBJ2-7; D may match TRBD1 or TRBD2 (5 bases each). This CDR3 contains 15 residues. V lost 2 bases and J lost 7, with 18 bases in between. CDR1 and CDR2 from the germline V gene are LGHNA and YNFKEQ. CDR3 coding DNA: TGTGCCAGCAGCCAAACCGGGACCGCGGGTGGTGAGCAGTACTTC. Encoded protein: CASSQTGTAGGEQYF.

This clone occurred once. V usage is TRBV7-9 and J usage is TRBJ2-5; D might be TRBD2 (5 bases). This CDR3 contains 13 residues. The germline V and J ends were trimmed by 4 bases and 7 bases, with 13 bases remaining between them. The germline gives CDR1 SEHNR, CDR2 FQNEAQ (reference sequence). Here the CDR3 reads CASSSTSRRTQYF. In nucleotides, the CDR3 is TGTGCCAGCAGCTCAACTAGTCGGAGGACCCAGTACTTC.

The chain couples TRBV6-5 to TRBJ1-5, with unresolved D. The CDR3 has 15 amino acids. CDR1 and CDR2 (germline): MNHEY, SVGAGI. The V and J ends lost 0 bases and 3 bases respectively, with 9 bases between them. CDR3 protein: CASSYSGSNNQPQHF. CDR3 in DNA: TGTGCCAGCAGTTACTCCGGCAGCAACAATCAGCCCCAGCATTTT.

The V gene is TRBV11-1, the J gene TRBJ1-6; D call uncertain. Germline assignment: CDR1 SGHAT and CDR2 FQDESV (reference sequence). V dropped 5 bases and J dropped 2 bases, with 7 bases sitting between them. The CDR3 is made up of 14 amino acids. The CDR3 is CASSPRTYNSPLHF. CDR3 nucleotide sequence: TGTGCCAGCAGCCCAAGGACCTATAATTCACCCCTCCACTTT.

The chain uses TRBV7-3 and TRBJ1-1; perhaps TRBD1 as D (6 bases). The CDR3 is made up of 14 amino acids. Germline values: CDR1 SGHTA, CDR2 FQGTGA. The V gene lost 4 bases and the J gene lost 0 bases, with 9 bases spanning the gap. The CDR3 sequence: CASSSQGMNTEAFF. The CDR3, as DNA: TGTGCCAGCAGCTCTCAGGGGATGAACACTGAAGCTTTCTTT.

The CDR3: CAISGGQTYEQYF. For the CDR3, the DNA is TGTGCCATCAGTGGCGGACAGACTTACGAGCAGTACTTC. The chain combines TRBV10-3 with TRBJ2-7, with D tentatively TRBD1 (6 bases). The CDR3 totals 13 residues. Germline V lookup: CDR1 ENHRY, CDR2 SYGVKD. Deletions cut 4 bases from V and 4 bases from J, with 11 bases between.

The rearrangement links TRBV2 to TRBJ1-5; D is perhaps TRBD1 (5 bases). CDR3 length: 13 residues. V lost 8 bases to trimming and J lost 5 bases, with 13 bases between them. CDR1 is SNHLY, CDR2 FYNNEI, per germline. The CDR3 loop reads CASEEQGDQPQHF. The CDR3 coding sequence is TGTGCCAGCGAAGAGCAGGGCGATCAGCCCCAGCATTTT.

In its sample, this clone was seen a few times. The chain couples TRBV7-9 to TRBJ1-4, with D maybe TRBD1 (6 bases). In germline, CDR1 is SEHNR, CDR2 FQNEAQ (reference sequence). The CDR3 is 18 residues long. V was clipped by 5 bases and J by 7 bases, with 26 bases between them. The CDR3 coding sequence is TGTGCCAGCAGCCGAACAGGGCAAGTTGCAGGGCGCGGTGAAAAACTGTTTTTT. This codes for CASSRTGQVAGRGEKLFF.

The chain links TRBV4-3 to TRBJ1-1; D is ambiguous. CDR1 and CDR2 (germline): LGHNA, YSLEER. The CDR3 loop spans 13 amino acids. V was shortened by 1 base and J by 7 bases, with 10 bases between the two germline ends. The CDR3 DNA reads as TGCGCCAGCAGCCAAGGAGTACGATTTGAAGCTTTCTTT. Translation: CASSQGVRFEAFF.

The chain is built from TRBV6-1 and TRBJ2-5; the match to TRBD1 covers 9 bases. CDR1 MNHNS and CDR2 SASEGT come from the germline V gene. The CDR3 is 16 residues long. The trim removed 4 bases at V and 1 base at J, leaving 7 bases unmatched. The CDR3 here is CASSGTGGLLQETQYF. The CDR3 coding sequence is TGTGCCAGCAGTGGAACAGGGGGCCTTCTCCAAGAGACCCAGTACTTC.

This rearrangement joins TRBV18 to TRBJ2-7; D uncertain. Germline V lookup: CDR1 KGHSH, CDR2 LQKENI. The CDR3 is made up of 11 amino acids. V shed 5 bases and J shed 3 bases, with 5 bases lying between them. The CDR3 nucleotides read TGTGCCAGCTCAGCCAGCTACGAGCAGTACTTC. Translated: CASSASYEQYF.

The chain uses TRBV18 and TRBJ2-2; 8 bases match TRBD1. V was pared by 5 bases and J by 6 bases, with 11 bases of the junction left unmatched. CDR1 and CDR2 from the germline V gene are KGHSH and LQKENI. This CDR3 is built from 16 residues. CDR3 amino acids: CASSTRDRSLAGELFF. CDR3 DNA: TGTGCCAGCTCAACCCGGGACAGGTCCTTGGCCGGGGAGCTGTTTTTT.

In its sample, this clone was seen once. The chain is built from TRBV11-2 and TRBJ1-2; a possible D gene is TRBD1 (6 bases). This CDR3 contains 13 residues. The V gene lost 5 bases and the J gene lost 8 bases, with 15 bases spanning the gap. Germline values: CDR1 SGHAT, CDR2 FQNNGV. CDR3 DNA: TGTGCCAGCAGCATGTCAGGGGCGGACGGCTACACCTTC. Translation gives CASSMSGADGYTF. The full variable domain, with the rest looked up from reference TRBV11-2 and TRBJ1-2, is EAGVAQSPRYKIIEKRQSVAFWCNPISGHATLYWYQQILGQGPKLLIQFQNNGVVDDSQLPKDRFSAERLKGVDSTLKIQPAKLEDSAVYLCASSMSGADGYTFGSGTRLTVV.